This T cell receptor beta chain was sequenced during a study of T cells in Graves' hyperthyroidism and ophthalmopathy. The wider study: The blood sample was taken at first diagnosis, before treatment began. The study, taken as a whole, reports: Also found in blood were most expanded thyroid clonotypes above 0.001.

Points on this clonotype: Its antigen is unidentified.

V was trimmed by 4 bases and J by 0 bases, leaving 12 bases between them. This CDR3 contains 14 residues. CDR1 SQVTM and CDR2 ANQGSEA come from the germline V gene. TCR beta CDR3 region amplification was performed from RNA transcripts. The TCR CDR3 first-round RT-PCR relied on the HTBI primer set. TCRdb used MiXCR to reprocess the multiplex PCR reads, holding one entry per CDR3 protein. The sample comprises hundreds of thousands of distinct CDR3 sequences, 15% to 20% of which are singletons, and approximately 16% rests with the top ten. The sample, blood from the first hyperthyroidism diagnosis, precedes any ophthalmopathy symptoms.

V and J are TRBV29-1 and TRBJ1-1; D is ambiguous. This receptor was obtained from a woman aged 45 to 65 with Graves' hyperthyroidism that later progressed to Graves' ophthalmopathy. The sequenced material came from blood. The CDR3 DNA reads TGCAGCGTTGTCGGAGAACTCTTGAACACTGAAGCTTTCTTT. Its translation is CSVVGELLNTEAFF.